Listed below are T cell receptor beta chains from one sample, sequenced in a study of T-cell memory formation after mild COVID-19. Each CDR3 protein gets one entry after TCRdb re-called the 5' RACE reads with MiXCR. Of 560,000 or so distinct CDR3 sequences listed, 17% are singletons. The sample taken for sequencing was PBMCs or a T cell subset sorted from them (not recorded which). The receptors originated from an adult woman who had mild COVID-19 (a few samples of this study predate the infection). Cell type and time point are not known. CDR3s include the opening cysteine and the closing phenylalanine or tryptophan. A D gene is named only where the DNA matches it firmly. Some rows mark clone size as missing; the rest say once, few, many or name a class of expanded clone.

v_call	clone_size	d_call	j_call	cdr3_nt	cdr3_aa
TRBV20-1	NA	TRBD1	TRBJ1-6	TGCAGTGCTAGAGGTCCACAGGGGGTCGGTTCACCCCTCCACTTT	CSARGPQGVGSPLHF
TRBV30	NA	NA	TRBJ2-7	TGTGCCTGGAGTCGGGGGGACAGCTACGAGCAGTACTTC	CAWSRGDSYEQYF
TRBV27	few	NA	TRBJ1-4	TGTGCCAGCAGTTATTACCCAAATGAAAAACTGTTTTTT	CASSYYPNEKLFF
TRBV6-5	NA	TRBD2	TRBJ2-7	TGTGCCAGCAGTTACGGACTAGCAGGCACCTACGAGCAGTACTTC	CASSYGLAGTYEQYF
TRBV6-6	few	NA	TRBJ1-6	TGTGCCAGCAGTTACTACCAGGGGACGAGCAATTCACCCCTCCACTTT	CASSYYQGTSNSPLHF
TRBV10-3	few	NA	TRBJ2-3	TGTGCCATCAGTTGGGGCGTTTCAGATACGCAGTATTTT	CAISWGVSDTQYF
TRBV20-1	NA	NA	TRBJ1-4	TGCAGTGCTAAACAGTCTAATGAAAAACTGTTTTTT	CSAKQSNEKLFF
TRBV2	few	TRBD1	TRBJ2-7	TGTGCCAGCACCGGGACAGGGAGACCCTACGAGCAGTACTTC	CASTGTGRPYEQYF
TRBV18	NA	NA	TRBJ2-1	TGTGCCAGCTCACTCACCATCACAGAGTACTACAATGAGCAGTTCTTC	CASSLTITEYYNEQFF
TRBV5-1	NA	TRBD1	TRBJ1-4	TGCGCCAGCAGCTTTGGATCGACAGGGGAACATGCAACTAATGAAAAACTGTTTTTT	CASSFGSTGEHATNEKLFF
TRBV15	few	NA	TRBJ2-1	TGTGCCACCGACTTTCACAATGAGCAGTTCTTC	CATDFHNEQFF
TRBV7-8	NA	NA	TRBJ1-1	TGTGCCAGCAGCGCCGGACATCGCATGAACACTGAAGCTTTCTTT	CASSAGHRMNTEAFF
TRBV12-3/TRBV12-4	many	TRBD2	TRBJ2-5	TGTGCCAGCAGTTTTCCCCTAGCGGGGGCCTACCAAGAGACCCAGTACTTC	CASSFPLAGAYQETQYF
TRBV4-2	NA	NA	TRBJ1-1	TGTGCCAGCAGCCAAGGAAACTTGGACACTGAAGCTTTCTTT	CASSQGNLDTEAFF
TRBV20-1	few	NA	TRBJ1-1	TGCAGTGCCTCCGGGATGAACACTGAAGCTTTCTTT	CSASGMNTEAFF
TRBV29-1	few	NA	TRBJ2-2	TGCAGCGTGGATTTGGACAGGAACACCGGGGAGCTGTTTTTT	CSVDLDRNTGELFF
TRBV27	few	NA	TRBJ1-3	TGTGCCAGCAGTCCTCAGGGGAGCGGGGGAAACACCATATATTTT	CASSPQGSGGNTIYF
TRBV19	NA	NA	TRBJ1-3	TGTGCCAGTACGCGGGGCTCTGGAAACACCATATATTTT	CASTRGSGNTIYF
TRBV7-9	many	NA	TRBJ2-1	TGTGCCAGCAGCCCGGTGATGGGCGGCGACAATGAGCAGTTCTTC	CASSPVMGGDNEQFF
TRBV7-3	NA	TRBD2	TRBJ2-5	TGTGCCAGCAGCCCTAGCGGCGTAGAAGAGACCCAGTACTTC	CASSPSGVEETQYF
TRBV20-1	few	TRBD1	TRBJ1-5	TGCAGTGCTAGAGTGCTCAGGGGGAGCAATCAGCCCCAGCATTTT	CSARVLRGSNQPQHF
TRBV19	NA	NA	TRBJ2-3	TGTGCCAGTAGTACTTCAGTAGTTTCGCCAGATACGCAGTATTTT	CASSTSVVSPDTQYF
TRBV5-4	NA	TRBD2	TRBJ2-7	TGTGCCAGCAGCTTTCGACTAGCGGGAAGCGAGCAGTACTTC	CASSFRLAGSEQYF
TRBV4-2	few	NA	TRBJ1-4	TGTGCCAGCACTTCAGACCCAGGGAACACTAATGAAAAACTGTTTTTT	CASTSDPGNTNEKLFF
TRBV4-1	NA	TRBD2	TRBJ2-5	TGCGCCAGCAGCCGCTTAGAGCGGGGTTTGGAGACCCAGTACTTC	CASSRLERGLETQYF